The 12 T cell receptor beta chains presented below share a single source sample, sequenced in a study of cytomegalovirus exposure and HLA in healthy donors (dated by TCRdb to 2017 to 2019). Library creation used the immunoSEQ multiplex PCR assay. A mixture of 60 forward primers for TCR Vbeta segments and 13 reverse primers for TCR Jbeta segments was used in the multiplex PCR. TCRdb retrieved this table from immuneACCESS and kept in-frame rearrangements only. Not all clones are present; in checked studies, unresolved V genes account for under half, and no reason is known for the remainder. In all, the sample holds 180,000 or so clones, and approximately 83% of those were seen once. Jointly, the top ten make up approximately 8.5% of the sample. What was sequenced was PBMCs. These receptors all stem from a man aged 18-30 years in good health and CMV-seropositive.

The chain carries TRBV10-1 and TRBJ2-7; 7 bases align to TRBD2. Trimming cost V 6 bases and J 0 bases; bases outside gene matches: 8. Germline V lookup: CDR1 WNHNN, CDR2 SYGVQD (reference sequence). The CDR3 is 15 amino acids. CDR3 in DNA: TGCGCCAGCAGCTTCGGACTAGGCCGCTCCTACGAGCAGTACTTC. This encodes CASSFGLGRSYEQYF.

The rearrangement joins TRBV5-1 to TRBJ1-1; 9 positions match TRBD1. The junction had 4 bases not matched to a gene; V was cut back by 0 bases and J by 1 base. The germline gives CDR1 SGHRS, CDR2 YFSETQ. The CDR3 length is 16 residues. The CDR3 bases are TGCGCCAGCAGCTTGGTCGCGGGACAGGGGAACACTGAAGCTTTCTTT. Translating gives CASSLVAGQGNTEAFF.

This rearrangement joins TRBV7-3 to TRBJ2-1, with D possibly being TRBD2 (6 bases). Between the trimmed V and J ends, which lost 5 bases and 9 bases, there was a span of 23 bases. Per the germline V gene, CDR1 is SGHTA and CDR2 is FQGTGA. The CDR3 extends over 16 amino acids. CDR3 in DNA: TGTGCCAGCAGCCCCAAACCACTAGCCGCATTGGGTGAGCAGTTCTTC. Translated: CASSPKPLAALGEQFF.

The chain couples TRBV7-7 to TRBJ2-1, with a possible D match to TRBD2 (9 bases). Germline values: CDR1 SSHAT, CDR2 FNYEAQ (reference sequence). The CDR3 length is 17 residues. V was clipped by 5 bases and J by 8 bases, with 25 bases between them. DNA of the CDR3: TGTGCCAGCAGCCCAGGGGGCGGGGGGGCTAATTCCCATGAGCAGTTCTTC. It translates to CASSPGGGGANSHEQFF.

J is TRBJ2-5 and V is TRBV2, with 14 positions matching TRBD2. Germline V CDR1 and CDR2: SNHLY, FYNNEI. V lost 9 bases and J lost 6; bases outside the gene matches: 6. The CDR3 runs 14 residues. The DNA for the CDR3 is TGTGCCAGTACGACTAGCGGGGGGGTGAAGACCCAGTACTTC. This gives the protein CASTTSGGVKTQYF.

The rearrangement links TRBV5-1 to TRBJ2-7; TRBD1 is a possible D gene (6 bases). V dropped 0 bases and J dropped 3 bases, with 7 bases sitting between them. Germline V gene lookup returns CDR1 SGHRS and CDR2 YFSETQ. This CDR3 comprises 13 residues. CDR3 in DNA: TGCGCCAGCAGCTTGGAGGGGGACTACGAGCAGTACTTC. Its translation: CASSLEGDYEQYF.

The chain links TRBV5-1 to TRBJ1-1; possible D gene TRBD1, 5 bases. The CDR3 sequence is 14 residues long. With 4 bases removed from V and 1 base from J, the gap between germline ends came to 11 bases. Germline-derived CDR1 and CDR2 are SGHRS and YFSETQ. CDR3 sequence: CASSPGDQNTEAFF. The DNA of the CDR3 is TGCGCCAGCAGCCCGGGGGACCAGAACACTGAAGCTTTCTTT. The full variable domain, rest sourced from reference TRBV5-1 and TRBJ1-1, is KAGVTQTPRYLIKTRGQQVTLSCSPISGHRSVSWYQQTPGQGLQFLFEYFSETQRNKGNFPGRFSGRQFSNSRSEMNVSTLELGDSALYLCASSPGDQNTEAFFGQGTRLTVV.

This sequence joins TRBV6-6 and TRBJ2-7; maybe TRBD1 (5 bases). CDR1 is MNHNY, CDR2 SVGAGI, per germline (reference sequence). CDR3 length: 14 amino acids. The germline V and J ends were trimmed by 6 bases and 0 bases, with 12 bases remaining between them. The CDR3 region is CASRPYRSSYEQYF. Written as DNA, the CDR3 is TGTGCCAGCAGGCCCTACAGGAGCTCCTACGAGCAGTACTTC.

The V call is TRBV27, the J call TRBJ2-7, with TRBD1 matching 7 bases. The CDR3 sequence is 15 residues long. Germline V lookup: CDR1 MNHEY, CDR2 SMNVEV (reference sequence). The ends lost 5 bases at V and 2 bases at J; junction bases unmatched: 9. In DNA, the CDR3 is TGTGCCAGCAGTCCGGGGACAGTCTACACCTACGAGCAGTACTTC. Translated: CASSPGTVYTYEQYF.

The chain recombines TRBV5-4 with TRBJ2-5, with 14 bases that match TRBD2. Gene TRBJ2-7 matches the end of the DNA better, so the J call may be wrong. The CDR3 loop spans 16 amino acids. Germline CDR1 is SGHNT and CDR2 is YYREEE (reference sequence). CDR3 nucleotides: TGTGCCAGCAGTCCAGGGGGACTAGCGGGGGAGATCGAGCAGTACTTC. Translation: CASSPGGLAGEIEQYF.

CDR3 residues: CASSPGGGDGNSPLHF. The DNA for the CDR3 is TGCGCCAGCAGCCCGGGTGGGGGGGATGGGAATTCACCCCTCCACTTT. The chain recombines TRBV5-1 with TRBJ1-6, with a weak D call TRBD1 (5 bases). V was clipped by 4 bases and J by 7 bases, with 18 bases between them. Germline lookup yields CDR1 SGHRS and CDR2 YFSETQ. This CDR3 has 16 amino acids.

This chain joins TRBV7-2 and TRBJ2-7, with D perhaps matching TRBD1 (5 bases). The CDR3 consists of 14 residues. Germline V lookup: CDR1 SGHTA, CDR2 FQGNSA. V shed 5 bases and J shed 0 bases, with 11 bases lying between them. As DNA, the CDR3 is TGTGCCAGCAGCGTAGGACAAAGCTCCTACGAGCAGTACTTC. Its protein product is CASSVGQSSYEQYF.